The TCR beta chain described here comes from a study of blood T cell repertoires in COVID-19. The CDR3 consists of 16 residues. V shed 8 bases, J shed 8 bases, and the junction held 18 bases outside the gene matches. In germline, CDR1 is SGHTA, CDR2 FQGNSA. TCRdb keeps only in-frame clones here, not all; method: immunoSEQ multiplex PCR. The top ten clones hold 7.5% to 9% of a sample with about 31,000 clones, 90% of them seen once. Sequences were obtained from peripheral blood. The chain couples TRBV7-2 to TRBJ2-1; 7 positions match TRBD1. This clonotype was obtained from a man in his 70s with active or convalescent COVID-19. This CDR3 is CASADYRGRGYDEQFF. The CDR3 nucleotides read TGTGCCAGCGCTGATTACCGGGGCAGGGGGTACGATGAGCAGTTCTTC.